This T cell receptor (beta chain) was sequenced for a study of spatial heterogeneity in lung cancer. The V gene's germline CDR1 is DFQATT and CDR2 SNEGSKA (reference sequence). The CDR3 covers 11 residues. Trimming pared 3 bases from V and 7 bases from J, leaving 6 bases between. Individual TCR cDNA molecules each bore their own unique molecular identifier. Each CDR3 protein gets one entry after TCRdb re-called the 5' RACE reads with MiXCR. The top ten clones hold 20% to 30% of a sample with more than 6,500 distinct CDR3 sequences, 3.9% of them seen once. Time point meaning: sample taken at primary tumor resection. In each case, whole RNA from tumor, nontumor lung or frozen PBMC was sequenced unsorted. The cohort: about 79 early-stage, untreated non-small cell lung cancer patients. This clonotype was counted many times.

The genes are TRBV20-1 and TRBJ1-4; D is unclear. The sequence was obtained from a female donor with early-stage non-small cell lung cancer. The source was normal lung tissue next to the tumor, collected at surgery. Here the CDR3 reads CSARDFEKLFF. In DNA form, the CDR3 reads TGCAGTGCTAGGGACTTTGAAAAACTGTTTTTT.